Below, 24 T cell receptor beta chains from the same sample are listed, as sequenced in a study of T-cell memory formation after mild COVID-19. Each CDR3 protein is one row after TCRdb ran MiXCR on the 5' RACE reads. The data show about 560,000 distinct CDR3 sequences, 15% to 20% seen once. The sample was PBMCs or a T cell subset sorted from them (not recorded which). The receptors were gathered from an adult woman who had mild COVID-19 (a few samples of this study predate the infection). Cell type and time point are not known.

The rearrangement links TRBV7-9 to TRBJ2-2, with unresolved D. Germline V lookup: CDR1 SEHNR, CDR2 FQNEAQ (reference sequence). Trimming removed 6 bases at V and 4 bases at J, with 12 bases between. This CDR3 contains 14 residues. The CDR3 region is CASRLDVGTGELFF. The CDR3 DNA reads as TGTGCCAGCAGGCTAGATGTGGGCACCGGGGAGCTGTTTTTT.

CDR3 sequence reads: CASSNASGSFSEQFF. CDR3 nucleotides: TGTGCCAGCAGTAACGCCAGCGGGAGTTTTAGTGAGCAGTTCTTC. The chain carries TRBV7-3 and TRBJ2-1; 8 bases match TRBD2. V shed 6 bases and J 9 bases; nucleotides not matched to a gene: 13. The CDR3 totals 15 residues. CDR1 is SGHTA, CDR2 FQGTGA, per germline. Full variable domain (missing parts from reference TRBV7-3 and TRBJ2-1): GAGVSQTPSNKVTEKGKYVELRCDPISGHTALYWYRQSLGQGPEFLIYFQGTGAADDSGLPNDRFFAVRPEGSVSTLKIQRTERGDSAVYLCASSNASGSFSEQFFGPGTRLTVL.

The V gene is TRBV7-8, the J gene TRBJ1-2, with 10 bases aligning to TRBD1. This CDR3 has 15 residues. V lost 1 base and J lost 5; bases outside the gene matches: 4. Germline V gene lookup returns CDR1 SGHVS and CDR2 FQNEAQ. CDR3 in DNA: TGTGCCAGCAGCTTAGGAGGACAGGGGGTTTATGGCTACACCTTC. Residues: CASSLGGQGVYGYTF.

This chain connects TRBV12-3 or TRBV12-4 to TRBJ1-2, with 8 bases fitting TRBD1. Germline trimming cut 3 bases from V and 6 bases from J; bases unmatched to any gene: 6. The CDR3 runs to 14 residues. CDR3 bases: TGTGCCAGCAGTTTTTACGGGACAGGTGATGGCTACACCTTC. This sequence encodes CASSFYGTGDGYTF.

Comments on this clonotype: One junction end disagrees with the germline gene, perhaps due to a read error. The chain is built from TRBV7-7 and TRBJ2-5; a weak D match, TRBD1 (5 bases). The CDR3 contains 14 residues. Germline lookup yields CDR1 SSHAT and CDR2 FNYEAQ (reference sequence). The CDR3 sequence is CASSLAGPGQTQYF. CDR3 in DNA: TGTGCTAGCAGCTTAGCAGGGCCCGGACAGACCCAGTACTTC.

This clonotype was detected only a few times. This CDR3 reads CASSPPGLAGPGEQYF. The CDR3 bases are TGTGCCAGCTCACCTCCGGGACTAGCGGGGCCGGGGGAGCAGTACTTC. The gene calls are TRBV18 and TRBJ2-7; TRBD2 matches at 13 bases. CDR1 is KGHSH, CDR2 LQKENI, per germline. V lost 3 bases, J lost 7 bases, and 9 bases stayed unmatched. The length of the CDR3 is 16 residues.

The chain is built from TRBV9 and TRBJ2-2, with no clear D. CDR1 and CDR2 (germline): SGDLS, YYNGEE. V lost 1 base, J lost 3 bases, and 4 bases lay in between. The CDR3 extends over 13 amino acids. The CDR3 protein is CASSVRDTGELFF. As DNA, the CDR3 is TGTGCCAGCAGCGTACGAGACACCGGGGAGCTGTTTTTT. Full variable domain (remainder filled in from reference TRBV9 and TRBJ2-2): DSGVTQTPKHLITATGQRVTLRCSPRSGDLSVYWYQQSLDQGLQFLIQYYNGEERAKGNILERFSAQQFPDLHSELNLSSLELGDSALYFCASSVRDTGELFFGEGSRLTVL.

This clonotype has only a few counts. V and J are TRBV4-1 and TRBJ1-6; D unresolved. CDR1 and CDR2 from the germline V gene are MGHRA and YSYEKL. V was clipped by 0 bases and J by 6 bases, with 12 bases between them. This CDR3 comprises 16 residues. In nucleotides, the CDR3 is TGCGCCAGCAGCCAAGATGGTCCAGTTGTTAATTCACCCCTCCACTTT. Translating gives CASSQDGPVVNSPLHF.

A few counts support this clonotype. This chain uses TRBV7-8 with TRBJ2-2, with 7 bases matching TRBD2. The germline V gene encodes CDR1 SGHVS and CDR2 FQNEAQ. The CDR3 consists of 16 residues. V dropped 3 bases and J dropped 3; count of bases not matched to a gene: 7. The CDR3: CASSLSGAGYTGELFF. In DNA form, the CDR3 reads TGTGCCAGCAGCTTGAGTGGAGCGGGATACACCGGGGAGCTGTTTTTT.

This chain connects TRBV7-6 to TRBJ2-1; D gene unclear. CDR3 length equals 14 residues. CDR1 SGHVS and CDR2 FNYEAQ come from the germline V gene. V gave up 5 bases and J gave up 4 bases, with 12 bases separating them. The CDR3 loop is CASSTGSQYNEQFF. For the CDR3, the DNA is TGTGCCAGCAGCACCGGGTCTCAGTACAATGAGCAGTTCTTC.

The genes are TRBV15 and TRBJ2-7, with D possibly TRBD2 on 6 matching bases. Germline CDR1 LNHNV, CDR2 YYDKDF (reference sequence). This CDR3 contains 14 residues. Trimming took off 1 base at V and 5 bases at J, with 12 bases between the two ends. The CDR3 nucleotides are TGTGCCACCAGCAGAGTGGGGGGAGAGAACGAGCAGTACTTC. Protein product: CATSRVGGENEQYF.

The rearrangement uses TRBV15 and TRBJ1-2, with D possibly TRBD1 on 5 matching bases. Germline CDR1 LNHNV, CDR2 YYDKDF (reference sequence). CDR3 length equals 15 residues. The ends were cut back, 0 bases at V and 5 bases at J, with 13 bases in the middle. Written as DNA, the CDR3 is TGTGCCACCAGCAGAGATCTCGGGGGTGGTTATGGCTACACCTTC. Protein sequence: CATSRDLGGGYGYTF.

This clonotype was found a few times. This sequence joins TRBV7-9 and TRBJ1-1; D remains unclear. Germline lookup yields CDR1 SEHNR and CDR2 FQNEAQ (reference sequence). CDR3 length: 13 amino acids. Trimming took off 4 bases at V and 5 bases at J, with 11 bases between the two ends. The CDR3 nucleotides read TGTGCCAGCAGCTCCCAGGTGGGAACTGAAGCTTTCTTT. Translating gives CASSSQVGTEAFF.

The V and J genes are TRBV7-9 and TRBJ2-5; 13 bases align to TRBD2. This CDR3 has 18 residues. V lost 5 bases and J lost 3; bases outside the gene matches: 12. Germline-derived CDR1 and CDR2 are SEHNR and FQNEAQ (reference sequence). The CDR3 loop reads CASSPAWTSGRWEETQYF. CDR3 DNA: TGTGCCAGCAGCCCCGCATGGACTAGCGGGAGATGGGAAGAGACCCAGTACTTC.

V usage is TRBV30 and J usage is TRBJ2-7; no clear D gene. Trimming took off 5 bases at V and 2 bases at J, with 13 bases between the two ends. This CDR3 region has 13 residues. Per the germline V gene, CDR1 is GTSNPN and CDR2 is SVGIG (reference sequence). In DNA form, the CDR3 reads TGTGCCTGGGGATCCCCGCTTCCCTACGAGCAGTACTTC. This translates into CAWGSPLPYEQYF.

The chain carries TRBV6-4 and TRBJ1-2, with D hard to call. Trimming shortened V by 0 bases and J by 8 bases, and 7 bases separated the two germline ends. The CDR3 length is 12 residues. Germline values: CDR1 MRHNA, CDR2 SNTAGT. CDR3 in DNA: TGTGCCAGCAGTGACTCGTCGTTCGGCTACACCTTC. It specifies CASSDSSFGYTF.

This clonotype came up a few times. DNA for the CDR3: TGTGCCAGCAGTCAATGGAGAGGCTACGAGCAGTACTTC. It yields the protein CASSQWRGYEQYF. This chain uses TRBV27 with TRBJ2-7; no clear D gene. V lost 5 bases, J lost 3 bases, and 11 bases lay in between. Germline lookup yields CDR1 MNHEY and CDR2 SMNVEV (reference sequence). This CDR3 spans 13 amino acids.

This clonotype has only a few counts. The V call is TRBV7-2, the J call TRBJ2-1, with 8 nucleotides matching TRBD2. The CDR3 contains 15 residues. V was clipped by 2 bases and J by 4 bases; unmatched bases: 4. CDR1 is SGHTA and CDR2 is FQGNSA in the germline V gene. CDR3 coding DNA: TGTGCCAGCAGCTTACAACTAGCGGTTTACAATGAGCAGTTCTTC. It codes for CASSLQLAVYNEQFF.

The V and J genes are TRBV28 and TRBJ1-2, with D hard to call. Looked up from germline, CDR1 is MDHEN and CDR2 is SYDVKM. The CDR3 runs 11 residues. Trimming took off 6 bases at V and 8 bases at J, with 10 bases between the two ends. The CDR3 protein is CASRSSSGYTF. For the CDR3, the DNA is TGTGCCAGCAGGAGTTCGTCGGGCTACACCTTC.

This clonotype was detected a few times. J is TRBJ1-2 and V is TRBV12-3 or TRBV12-4; tentatively, D is TRBD1 (6 bases). Trimming removed 2 bases at V and 4 bases at J, with 14 bases between. The length of the CDR3 is 15 residues. CDR3 sequence: CASSLPRGGGYGYTF. In DNA, the CDR3 is TGTGCCAGCAGTTTACCCAGGGGAGGAGGCTATGGCTACACCTTC.

This clonotype was seen ten or more times. The chain combines TRBV20-1 with TRBJ2-3; D ambiguous. This CDR3 comprises 14 residues. The germline V gene encodes CDR1 DFQATT and CDR2 SNEGSKA (reference sequence). V lost 0 bases, J lost 2 bases, and 9 bases lay in between. The CDR3 DNA reads TGCAGTGCTAGAGAACGGGCAGCCACAGATACGCAGTATTTT. It codes for CSARERAATDTQYF.

This clonotype was recorded many times. The V call is TRBV5-1, the J call TRBJ2-1; TRBD1 is a possible D gene (5 bases). V lost 4 bases and J 2 bases, leaving 10 bases between the germline ends. The CDR3 sequence is 14 residues long. Germline V CDR1 and CDR2: SGHRS, YFSETQ. The chain's CDR3 is CASSRPGTYNEQFF. The DNA for the CDR3 is TGCGCCAGCAGCCGGCCAGGGACCTACAATGAGCAGTTCTTC.

The chain has TRBV5-1 and TRBJ1-1, with D uncertain. Per germline, CDR1 SGHRS and CDR2 YFSETQ. This CDR3 is 13 amino acids long. V was trimmed by 4 bases and J by 1 base, leaving 8 bases between them. The DNA for the CDR3 is TGCGCCAGCAGCGGAGGACCGAACACTGAAGCTTTCTTT. Its translation: CASSGGPNTEAFF.

In its sample, this clonotype was seen a few times. The V gene is TRBV4-2, the J gene TRBJ2-1, with D unclear. Trimming removed 0 bases from V and 0 bases from J, with 12 bases in between. The CDR3 totals 17 residues. Germline CDR1 is LGHNA and CDR2 is YNFKEQ. The CDR3 region is CASSQDRSWDSYNEQFF. The CDR3 bases are TGTGCCAGCAGCCAAGATCGGAGTTGGGACTCCTACAATGAGCAGTTCTTC.